This T cell receptor beta chain emerged from a study of brain T cells in children with intractable seizures. The CDR3 covers 12 residues. Trimming pared 2 bases from V and 8 bases from J, leaving 9 bases between. The germline V gene encodes CDR1 MDHEN and CDR2 SYDVKM. Sequencing used immunoSEQ multiplex PCR; TCRdb keeps in-frame clones, though not all of them. Among around 340,000 clones listed, over 90% were seen once. The time point: blood from clinic visit 5 months post-surgery; TSC patient then seizure free. This clone is a singleton in its sample. The chain recombines TRBV28 with TRBJ1-1; D is ambiguous. The starting material was peripheral blood, obtained less than 6 months after surgery. The clonotype was recovered from a boy younger than two with tuberous sclerosis and intractable seizures. The CDR3 sequence is CASSLLSREAFF. Written as DNA, the CDR3 is TGTGCCAGCAGTTTACTGAGCAGGGAAGCTTTCTTT.